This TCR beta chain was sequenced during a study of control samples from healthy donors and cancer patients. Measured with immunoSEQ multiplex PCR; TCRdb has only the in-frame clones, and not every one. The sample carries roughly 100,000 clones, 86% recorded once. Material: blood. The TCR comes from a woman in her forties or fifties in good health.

The CDR3 DNA reads TGTGCCAGCAGTCGGGACAGGCCCACAGATACGCAGTATTTT. It specifies CASSRDRPTDTQYF. The chain employs TRBV2 and TRBJ2-3, with 8 bases that match TRBD1. The length of the CDR3 is 14 residues. CDR1 SNHLY and CDR2 FYNNEI come from the germline V gene. V dropped 5 bases and J dropped 2; count of bases not matched to a gene: 3.